The 20 T cell receptor beta chains given below trace back to one sample, sequenced in a study of blood T cell repertoires in COVID-19. Profiling relied on immunoSEQ multiplex PCR, and the TCRdb table lists in-frame clones only, not all of them. In the table there are about 300,000 clones, 70% to 90% of which are singletons. Input material: peripheral blood. Receptor source: a woman in her thirties with COVID-19, enrolled during active disease.

The rearrangement joins TRBV11-1 to TRBJ1-1, with D possibly TRBD1 on 5 matching bases. The length of the CDR3 is 14 residues. Trimming left V 7 bases short and J 4 bases short, with 16 bases between. From germline, CDR1 is SGHAT and CDR2 FQDESV (reference sequence). The CDR3 nucleotides are TGTGCCAGCACCCCGGCAGGGATGGCCACTGAAGCTTTCTTT. Its protein product is CASTPAGMATEAFF.

The V call is TRBV27, the J call TRBJ2-1; maybe TRBD1 (6 bases). Germline CDR1 and CDR2: MNHEY and SMNVEV (reference sequence). The ends were cut back, 6 bases at V and 6 bases at J, with 24 bases in the middle. The CDR3 spans 17 residues. The chain's CDR3 is CASRRNRDNTVGNEQFF. Here the CDR3 DNA reads TGTGCCAGCAGGCGTAACCGGGACAACACTGTGGGCAATGAGCAGTTCTTC.

This chain uses TRBV2 with TRBJ2-5, with D possibly being TRBD1 (5 bases). The CDR3 has 11 residues. With 5 bases removed from V and 5 bases from J, the gap between germline ends came to 6 bases. CDR1 and CDR2 from the germline V gene are SNHLY and FYNNEI. CDR3 region: CASSWGETQYF. The CDR3 bases are TGTGCCAGCAGTTGGGGCGAGACCCAGTACTTC.

This chain connects TRBV10-3 to TRBJ1-2; TRBD1 matches 8 bases. CDR3 length: 15 amino acids. CDR1 is ENHRY, CDR2 SYGVKD, per germline. J was trimmed by 2 bases and V by 2 bases; bases with no gene match: 4. CDR3: CAISEPRTGNYGYTF. The CDR3 coding sequence is TGTGCCATCAGTGAGCCGCGGACAGGGAACTATGGCTACACCTTC.

The rearrangement joins TRBV5-4 to TRBJ1-2, with a possible D match to TRBD1 (6 bases). The germline V and J ends were trimmed by 2 bases and 5 bases, with 13 bases remaining between them. This CDR3 has 14 residues. Germline V gene data show CDR1 as SGHNT and CDR2 as YYREEE (reference sequence). CDR3 DNA sequence: TGTGCCAGCAGCTTAGGGGGGGTTCGGTATGGCTACACCTTC. This gives the protein CASSLGGVRYGYTF.

The rearrangement uses TRBV11-2 and TRBJ1-1; TRBD1 matches at 8 bases. The CDR3 is made up of 13 amino acids. V gave up 3 bases and J gave up 10 bases; unmatched junction bases: 7. In germline, CDR1 is SGHAT, CDR2 FQNNGV. The CDR3 loop is CASSFARGLLAFF. In DNA form, the CDR3 reads TGTGCCAGCAGCTTCGCCAGGGGGCTTCTAGCTTTCTTT.

The CDR3 spells CASRTSGTYNEQFF. The CDR3 coding sequence is TGTGCCAGTCGGACTAGCGGAACCTACAATGAGCAGTTCTTC. The rearrangement joins TRBV19 to TRBJ2-1, with TRBD2 matching 10 bases. J was trimmed by 2 bases and V by 8 bases; bases with no gene match: 3. The CDR3 is made up of 14 amino acids. Germline CDR1 and CDR2: LNHDA and SQIVND (reference sequence).

The DNA of the CDR3 is TGTGCCAGCAGCACCGGACAGGACCCTAACTATGGCTACACCTTC. Translated: CASSTGQDPNYGYTF. The chain uses TRBV9 and TRBJ1-2, with 7 bases identical to TRBD1. Germline lookup yields CDR1 SGDLS and CDR2 YYNGEE. With V trimmed by 4 bases and J by 0 bases, 6 bases remained unmatched. This CDR3 is 15 amino acids long. The whole variable domain, filled in from reference TRBV9 and TRBJ1-2, reads DSGVTQTPKHLITATGQRVTLRCSPRSGDLSVYWYQQSLDQGLQFLIQYYNGEERAKGNILERFSAQQFPDLHSELNLSSLELGDSALYFCASSTGQDPNYGYTFGSGTRLTVV.

V is TRBV7-6 and J is TRBJ1-6; D remains ambiguous. The germline CDR1 and CDR2 sequences are SGHVS and FNYEAQ. Between the trimmed V and J ends, which lost 1 base and 0 bases, there was a span of 4 bases. This CDR3 spans 15 amino acids. The CDR3 DNA reads TGTGCCAGCAGCTTAGGCAGCTCCTATAATTCACCCCTCCACTTT. Translation: CASSLGSSYNSPLHF.

The chain links TRBV2 to TRBJ1-6; D is possibly TRBD1 (6 bases). Deletions cut 4 bases from V and 4 bases from J, with 17 bases between. The CDR3 has 17 residues. Germline values: CDR1 SNHLY, CDR2 FYNNEI. The CDR3 here is CASSAYGQPMYNSPLHF. The CDR3 bases are TGTGCCAGCAGTGCCTATGGACAGCCTATGTATAATTCACCCCTCCACTTT.

J is TRBJ1-4 and V is TRBV4-1; 9 bases line up with TRBD1. V gave up 4 bases and J gave up 8 bases; unmatched junction bases: 8. The CDR3 is made up of 15 amino acids. Germline V CDR1 and CDR2: MGHRA, YSYEKL. The CDR3 loop is CASSRAGQGREKLFF. The CDR3 DNA reads TGCGCCAGCAGCCGTGCGGGACAGGGAAGGGAAAAACTGTTTTTT.

The chain has TRBV7-2 and TRBJ1-2; 7 bases align to TRBD1. V shed 1 base and J 4 bases; nucleotides not matched to a gene: 15. The CDR3 is 18 residues long. CDR1 is SGHTA and CDR2 is FQGNSA in the germline V gene. CDR3 in amino acids: CASSLVSGPGGLGYGYTF. As DNA, the CDR3 is TGTGCCAGCAGCTTAGTTTCAGGGCCAGGGGGACTTGGCTATGGCTACACCTTC.

J is TRBJ2-6 and V is TRBV3-1 (or the pseudogene TRBV3-2), with D maybe TRBD1 (6 bases). CDR3 length: 17 residues. CDR1 is LGHDT, CDR2 YNNKEL, per germline (reference sequence). V was pared by 5 bases and J by 1 base, with 15 bases between. The CDR3, as DNA: TGTGCCAGCAGCTTGAGTTCCACAGGGTCTGGGGCCAACGTCCTGACTTTC. Translated: CASSLSSTGSGANVLTF.

The chain's CDR3 is CASSLDSLPNSPLHF. CDR3 nucleotide sequence: TGTGCCAGCAGCTTGGACAGCCTTCCAAATTCACCCCTCCACTTT. The chain has TRBV7-2 and TRBJ1-6; tentatively, D is TRBD1 (6 bases). The germline V gene encodes CDR1 SGHTA and CDR2 FQGNSA. V lost 3 bases and J lost 7, with 13 bases in between. This CDR3 contains 15 residues.

This clone was recorded a few times. The V call is TRBV2, the J call TRBJ2-2; D may be TRBD1 (5 bases). The germline V gene encodes CDR1 SNHLY and CDR2 FYNNEI. V was cut by 6 bases and J by 3 bases, with 20 bases left in between. The CDR3 totals 17 residues. CDR3 residues: CASRYDIGRVDTGELFF. The DNA of the CDR3 is TGTGCCAGCAGATATGACATCGGCAGGGTAGACACCGGGGAGCTGTTTTTT.

The chain recombines TRBV4-2 with TRBJ1-1, with a possible D match to TRBD1 (6 bases). Germline CDR1 is LGHNA and CDR2 is YNFKEQ. The CDR3 consists of 17 residues. V was cut by 0 bases and J by 3 bases, with 17 bases left in between. The CDR3 here is CASSQERGKEFYTEAFF. As DNA, the CDR3 is TGTGCCAGCAGCCAAGAGAGGGGGAAGGAGTTCTACACTGAAGCTTTCTTT.

The chain has TRBV6-5 and TRBJ1-1, with D perhaps TRBD1 (6 bases). The CDR3 sequence is 13 residues long. From germline, CDR1 is MNHEY and CDR2 SVGAGI. V was pared by 7 bases and J by 3 bases, with 12 bases between. CDR3 DNA sequence: TGTGCCAGCATAGCATCAGGGGACACTGAAGCTTTCTTT. It specifies CASIASGDTEAFF.

V gene TRBV2 combines with J gene TRBJ2-2; no clear D. The V gene lost 7 bases and the J gene lost 1 base, with 10 bases spanning the gap. From germline, CDR1 is SNHLY and CDR2 FYNNEI. The CDR3 has 14 amino acids. The CDR3, as DNA: TGTGCCAGCACAGGCAGACGGAACACCGGGGAGCTGTTTTTT. Its translation is CASTGRRNTGELFF.

V gene TRBV12-3 or TRBV12-4 combines with J gene TRBJ2-7; D is perhaps TRBD2 (5 bases). V was cut by 1 base and J by 9 bases, with 13 bases left in between. There are 13 residues in the CDR3. In DNA, the CDR3 is TGTGCCAGCAGTTTAGGAGGGATCGGGGTGCAGTACTTC. This codes for CASSLGGIGVQYF.

This sequence joins TRBV7-2 and TRBJ2-7; TRBD1 is a possible D gene (5 bases). CDR3 length: 14 amino acids. Germline V lookup: CDR1 SGHTA, CDR2 FQGNSA. Trimming took off 5 bases at V and 7 bases at J, with 18 bases between the two ends. As DNA, the CDR3 is TGTGCCAGCAGCCCTCACCCGACAGTTGAGGAGCAGTACGTC. It is translated as CASSPHPTVEEQYV.